The source of this TCR beta chain is a study of T cell responses to AZD1222 COVID-19 vaccine. Study-level results: Seropositive AZD1222 recipients at baseline numbered only six or seven. Females made up more of the donors, who were largely white British, and clonal diversity may have come out too low. A rise in Spike-specific TCR breadth and depth followed two AZD1222 doses.

Measured with immunoSEQ multiplex PCR; TCRdb has only the in-frame clones, and not every one. This sample has 90,000 or so clones, with about 88% found just once. Germline assignment: CDR1 SQVTM and CDR2 ANQGSEA. The CDR3 covers 13 residues. V shed 7 bases, J shed 6 bases, and the junction held 6 bases outside the gene matches. This clone was counted between two and nine times. Its antigen is not known. Here the sequenced sample was peripheral blood, taken on day 0 of AZD1222 vaccination. The V and J genes are TRBV29-1 and TRBJ1-5; TRBD1 matches at 10 bases. The TCR sequence derives from an adult in good health. Written as DNA, the CDR3 is TGCAGCGCGACAGGGGGCCTAGGTCAGCCCCAGCATTTT. Amino acids: CSATGGLGQPQHF.